The present entry profiles one T cell receptor beta chain with its context. What it recognizes is unknown. Ipilimumab-mediated CTLA-4 blockade plus focal radiation was given to patients having chemo-refractory metastatic non-small-cell lung cancer. The sample is drawn from a study of radiotherapy plus CTLA-4 blockade in lung cancer. Study observations and caveats: There was expansion of tumor-derived TCR clones in blood after radiotherapy plus ipilimumab.

TCRdb keeps only in-frame clones here, not all; method: immunoSEQ multiplex PCR. The data contain about 25,000 clones, around 66% of them singletons. The clonotype was recovered from a human donor with non-small cell lung cancer who had stable disease on radiotherapy plus ipilimumab. Sequences were derived from peripheral blood, sampled from a patient treated with radiotherapy plus ipilimumab.

The CDR3 spells CASGLPPSGPSDRGGQPQHF. The CDR3 DNA reads TGTGCTAGTGGTTTACCCCCTTCGGGCCCTTCCGACAGGGGGGGTCAGCCCCAGCATTTT. This chain links TRBV12-5 with TRBJ1-5, with 9 bases aligning to TRBD1. V shed 3 bases, J shed 6 bases, and the junction held 21 bases outside the gene matches. CDR3 length: 20 residues. The V gene's germline CDR1 is LGHNT and CDR2 FRNRAP.